The clone carrying this TCR beta chain was counted a few times. This entry is derived from a study of T cells in Graves' hyperthyroidism and ophthalmopathy. Germline V gene data show CDR1 as ENHRY and CDR2 as SYGVKD. The CDR3 loop spans 14 amino acids. V lost 4 bases and J lost 2, with 9 bases in between. TCR beta CDR3 regions were amplified from RNA transcripts. In the first-round RT-PCR of the TCR CDR3, the HTBI primer set was used. MiXCR, applied by TCRdb to the multiplex PCR reads, yields one record per CDR3 protein. The sample contains 560,000 or so distinct CDR3 sequences, nearly 20% of which appear only once.

This chain connects TRBV10-3 to TRBJ1-5, with D maybe TRBD1 (5 bases). Material for sequencing was blood. This sequence originates from a man in his forties or fifties with Graves' ophthalmopathy. The CDR3 DNA reads TGTGCCATCAGTGGGGGGGAGCGCAATCAGCCCCAGCATTTT. This translates into CAISGGERNQPQHF.